A selection of T cell receptor beta chains follows, all from one sample in a study of identical twins. TCRdb itself ran the 5' RACE reads through MiXCR, one entry per CDR3 protein. The table has about 530,000 distinct CDR3 sequences, 12% to 15% seen once. The same sample was also used in a study of yellow fever vaccine responses in identical twins.

The source material was CD4+ T cells sorted from blood. Receptor source: a woman between 18 and 29 years old in good health. The CDR3 runs from the conserved cysteine through the conserved F or W. Each record gives: clone size, V gene, J gene, D gene, CDR3 protein, CDR3 DNA. The D gene is left open where the match is weak. Part of the rows lack a size; the others show once, few, many or a class for expanded clones.

size: few; V: TRBV7-9; J: TRBJ2-5; D: .; CDR3: CASSSDQFGETQYF; DNA: TGTGCCAGCAGCTCAGACCAATTTGGGGAGACCCAGTACTTC
size: .; V: TRBV25-1; J: TRBJ2-3; D: .; CDR3: CASSEFSGFTDTQYF; DNA: TGTGCCAGCAGTGAATTCTCGGGCTTCACAGATACGCAGTATTTT
size: .; V: TRBV20-1; J: TRBJ1-2; D: .; CDR3: CSAILRGSTYGYTF; DNA: TGCAGTGCTATCCTACGGGGCAGTACTTATGGCTACACCTTC
size: few; V: TRBV20-1; J: TRBJ2-5; D: TRBD1; CDR3: CSARDPRGQETQYF; DNA: TGCAGTGCTAGAGATCCCAGGGGGCAAGAGACCCAGTACTTC
size: .; V: TRBV10-3; J: TRBJ1-2; D: TRBD1; CDR3: CAISGTGEGYTF; DNA: TGTGCCATCAGCGGGACAGGGGAAGGCTACACCTTC
size: .; V: TRBV5-1; J: TRBJ2-7; D: .; CDR3: CASSLLAHYEQYF; DNA: TGCGCCAGCAGCCTACTCGCCCACTACGAGCAGTACTTC
size: .; V: TRBV19; J: TRBJ2-2; D: TRBD1; CDR3: CASSRLRQGMDGELFF; DNA: TGTGCCAGTAGTCGACTCAGACAGGGGATGGACGGGGAGCTGTTTTTT
size: few; V: TRBV11-1; J: TRBJ2-7; D: TRBD2; CDR3: CASSLGIPSDGRLAGVREQYF; DNA: TGTGCCAGCAGCTTAGGAATTCCCTCGGACGGACGACTAGCGGGAGTGAGGGAGCAGTACTTC
size: .; V: TRBV14; J: TRBJ2-1; D: .; CDR3: CASSQGQSSYNEQFF; DNA: TGTGCCAGCAGCCAAGGACAGAGCTCCTACAATGAGCAGTTCTTC
size: .; V: TRBV2; J: TRBJ2-2; D: .; CDR3: CASSGADPGTGELFF; DNA: TGTGCCAGCAGTGGGGCGGACCCAGGGACCGGGGAGCTGTTTTTT
size: few; V: TRBV29-1; J: TRBJ1-1; D: .; CDR3: CSVEARDSGYHTEAFF; DNA: TGCAGCGTTGAAGCCCGGGACTCAGGATATCACACTGAAGCTTTCTTT
size: .; V: TRBV5-1; J: TRBJ2-1; D: TRBD2; CDR3: CASSSGWRENYNEQFF; DNA: TGCGCCAGCAGTAGCGGGTGGCGGGAGAACTACAATGAGCAGTTCTTC
size: .; V: TRBV20-1; J: TRBJ2-7; D: .; CDR3: CSARAPILEQYF; DNA: TGCAGTGCTAGAGCCCCAATCCTCGAGCAGTACTTC
size: .; V: TRBV12-3/TRBV12-4; J: TRBJ2-6; D: TRBD1; CDR3: CASSLALGTGVGANVLTF; DNA: TGTGCCAGCAGTTTAGCGCTCGGGACAGGGGTTGGGGCCAACGTCCTGACTTTC
size: .; V: TRBV11-2; J: TRBJ1-3; D: .; CDR3: CASSLGGRGLLSTSGNTIYF; DNA: TGTGCCAGCAGCTTAGGGGGCAGGGGCCTCTTGAGCACCTCTGGAAACACCATATATTTT
size: .; V: TRBV25-1; J: TRBJ2-3; D: TRBD2; CDR3: CASRLAGGPGTQYF; DNA: TGTGCCAGCAGACTAGCGGGGGGGCCTGGGACGCAGTATTTT
size: few; V: TRBV28; J: TRBJ2-5; D: TRBD1; CDR3: CASSRSTGTETQYF; DNA: TGTGCCAGCAGTAGATCGACAGGGACAGAGACCCAGTACTTC
size: few; V: TRBV7-9; J: TRBJ1-1; D: .; CDR3: CASSLAYNTEAFF; DNA: TGTGCCAGCAGCTTAGCGTACAACACTGAAGCTTTCTTT
size: few; V: TRBV29-1; J: TRBJ2-7; D: TRBD2; CDR3: CSVSTSASSYEQYF; DNA: TGCAGCGTTTCCACTAGCGCTAGCTCCTACGAGCAGTACTTC
size: few; V: TRBV12-3/TRBV12-4; J: TRBJ2-6; D: TRBD1; CDR3: CASSGTGYSSGANVLTF; DNA: TGTGCCAGCAGTGGGACAGGGTACAGCTCTGGGGCCAACGTCCTGACTTTC
size: .; V: TRBV6-1; J: TRBJ2-3; D: TRBD2; CDR3: CASRMTSGGTDTQYF; DNA: TGTGCCAGCAGAATGACTAGCGGGGGGACAGATACGCAGTATTTT
size: .; V: TRBV10-3; J: TRBJ1-5; D: TRBD1; CDR3: CAIRQGADQPQHF; DNA: TGTGCCATCAGGCAGGGGGCTGATCAGCCCCAGCATTTT
size: .; V: TRBV5-1; J: TRBJ2-5; D: TRBD1; CDR3: CASSLAMGTGGQETQYF; DNA: TGCGCCAGCAGCTTGGCAATGGGGACAGGAGGTCAAGAGACCCAGTACTTC
size: few; V: TRBV12-3/TRBV12-4; J: TRBJ2-1; D: TRBD2; CDR3: CASSFSGGSRDEQFF; DNA: TGTGCCAGCAGTTTCTCTGGCGGGAGTAGGGATGAGCAGTTCTTC
size: few; V: TRBV20-1; J: TRBJ2-5; D: .; CDR3: CSAKGRQETQYF; DNA: TGCAGTGCTAAAGGGCGCCAAGAGACCCAGTACTTC
size: .; V: TRBV6-1; J: TRBJ2-5; D: .; CDR3: CASREGVGETQYF; DNA: TGTGCCAGCAGGGAGGGGGTGGGGGAGACCCAGTACTTC
size: few; V: TRBV20-1; J: TRBJ2-3; D: TRBD2; CDR3: CSARDSGTRLQADTQYF; DNA: TGCAGTGCTAGAGACTCCGGGACTAGGCTTCAAGCAGATACGCAGTATTTT
size: .; V: TRBV6-1; J: TRBJ1-6; D: .; CDR3: CASNLISSYNSPLHF; DNA: TGTGCCAGCAATCTGATAAGCTCCTATAATTCACCCCTCCACTTT
size: few; V: TRBV20-1; J: TRBJ2-2; D: .; CDR3: CSATKNGELFF; DNA: TGCAGTGCTACGAAGAACGGGGAGCTGTTTTTT
size: few; V: TRBV7-9; J: TRBJ2-2; D: .; CDR3: CASSFGSGELFF; DNA: TGTGCCAGCAGCTTTGGTAGCGGGGAGCTGTTTTTT
size: .; V: TRBV14; J: TRBJ2-1; D: .; CDR3: CASSQDGPVDEQFF; DNA: TGTGCCAGCAGCCAAGATGGGCCCGTCGATGAGCAGTTCTTC
size: .; V: TRBV19; J: TRBJ2-4; D: TRBD1; CDR3: CASSPPGDRVLKNIQYF; DNA: TGTGCCAGTAGTCCCCCAGGGGACAGGGTATTGAAAAACATTCAGTACTTC
size: many; V: TRBV5-1; J: TRBJ2-1; D: .; CDR3: CASSLGVSSYNEQFF; DNA: TGCGCCAGCAGCCTTGGGGTGAGCTCCTACAATGAGCAGTTCTTC
size: many; V: TRBV5-1; J: TRBJ2-1; D: .; CDR3: CASSLSRALESNEQFF; DNA: TGCGCCAGCAGCCTGTCCCGGGCCCTAGAGTCCAATGAGCAGTTCTTC
size: .; V: TRBV12-3/TRBV12-4; J: TRBJ2-5; D: TRBD2; CDR3: CASSFFAGGQETQYF; DNA: TGTGCCAGCAGTTTTTTCGCGGGGGGACAAGAGACCCAGTACTTC
size: few; V: TRBV28; J: TRBJ2-7; D: TRBD1; CDR3: CASSLSTGGSGEQYF; DNA: TGTGCCAGCAGTTTATCCACAGGGGGATCAGGGGAGCAGTACTTC
size: .; V: TRBV20-1; J: TRBJ2-4; D: .; CDR3: CSAEKPPDIQYF; DNA: TGCAGTGCTGAGAAGCCTCCGGACATTCAGTACTTC
size: many; V: TRBV5-1; J: TRBJ1-1; D: .; CDR3: CASSPWGENTEAFF; DNA: TGCGCCAGCAGCCCGTGGGGGGAGAACACTGAAGCTTTCTTT
size: .; V: TRBV5-1; J: TRBJ1-3; D: .; CDR3: CASRPGSASGNTIYF; DNA: TGCGCCAGCAGGCCAGGGAGCGCGTCCGGAAACACCATATATTTT
size: few; V: TRBV29-1; J: TRBJ2-3; D: TRBD2; CDR3: CSSSLAGGPSDTQYF; DNA: TGCAGCTCATCACTAGCGGGGGGGCCGTCAGATACGCAGTATTTT
size: few; V: TRBV2; J: TRBJ1-5; D: .; CDR3: CASRAGNSNQPQHF; DNA: TGTGCCAGCAGGGCCGGAAATAGCAATCAGCCCCAGCATTTT
size: few; V: TRBV5-1; J: TRBJ2-7; D: TRBD2; CDR3: CASSLGLADKYEQYF; DNA: TGCGCCAGCAGCTTGGGGCTAGCGGATAAGTACGAGCAGTACTTC
size: .; V: TRBV11-2; J: TRBJ1-1; D: .; CDR3: CASSHSNTEAFF; DNA: TGTGCCAGCAGCCACAGTAACACTGAAGCTTTCTTT
size: few; V: TRBV7-9; J: TRBJ2-1; D: TRBD1; CDR3: CASSRQGSSYNEQFF; DNA: TGTGCCAGCAGCAGACAGGGAAGCTCCTACAATGAGCAGTTCTTC